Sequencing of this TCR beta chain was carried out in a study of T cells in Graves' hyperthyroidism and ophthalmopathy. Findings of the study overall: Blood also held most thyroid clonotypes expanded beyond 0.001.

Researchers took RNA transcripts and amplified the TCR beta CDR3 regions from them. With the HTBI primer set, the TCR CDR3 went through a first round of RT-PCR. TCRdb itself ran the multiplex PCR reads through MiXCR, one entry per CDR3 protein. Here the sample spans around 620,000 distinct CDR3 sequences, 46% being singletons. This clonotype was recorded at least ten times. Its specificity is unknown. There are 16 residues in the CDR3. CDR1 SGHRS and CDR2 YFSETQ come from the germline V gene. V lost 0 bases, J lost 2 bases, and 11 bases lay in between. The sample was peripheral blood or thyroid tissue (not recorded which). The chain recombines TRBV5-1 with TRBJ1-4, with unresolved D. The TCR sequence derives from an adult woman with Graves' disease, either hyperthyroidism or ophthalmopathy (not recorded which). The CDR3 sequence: CASSLARGYTNEKLFF. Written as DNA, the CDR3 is TGCGCCAGCAGCTTGGCCCGGGGTTACACTAATGAAAAACTGTTTTTT.